The 30 T cell receptor beta chains reported below all come from one sample, sequenced in a study of T cell responses to AZD1222 COVID-19 vaccine. Profiling relied on immunoSEQ multiplex PCR, and the TCRdb table lists in-frame clones only, not all of them. The top ten clones hold around 5.1% of a sample with about 140,000 clones, 92% of them seen once. Sequencing used peripheral blood, obtained on day 0 of AZD1222 vaccination. Receptors were obtained from an adult in good health.

Here the CDR3 DNA reads TGTGCCAGCAGCCACAGGGAAACTAATCAGCCCCAGCATTTT. Its protein product is CASSHRETNQPQHF. The rearrangement joins TRBV6-2 or TRBV6-3 to TRBJ1-5; perhaps TRBD1 as D (6 bases). This CDR3 is built from 14 residues. Per germline, CDR1 MNHEY and CDR2 SVGEGT. V lost 6 bases and J 4 bases, leaving 13 bases between the germline ends.

This clone was detected only a few times. The chain joins TRBV6-2 or TRBV6-3 to TRBJ1-2; 7 bases are shared with TRBD1. The V segment lost 4 bases and the J segment 0 bases; nucleotides outside the gene matches: 2. From germline, CDR1 is MNHEY and CDR2 SVGEGT. This CDR3 is built from 14 residues. The CDR3 spells CASSSQGPNYGYTF. The CDR3 DNA reads as TGTGCCAGCAGTTCACAGGGGCCTAACTATGGCTACACCTTC.

The chain uses TRBV2 and TRBJ2-1, with D uncertain. With 4 bases removed from V and 5 bases from J, the gap between germline ends came to 12 bases. Germline loops: CDR1 SNHLY, CDR2 FYNNEI. This CDR3 has 14 amino acids. The CDR3 DNA is TGTGCCAGCAGTGTGGTAGGTCCCAACAATGAGCAGTTCTTC. Its protein product is CASSVVGPNNEQFF.

The chain employs TRBV7-9 and TRBJ2-1, with D perhaps assigned TRBD1 or TRBD2 (5 bases each). This CDR3 spans 13 amino acids. Trimming pared 6 bases from V and 4 bases from J, leaving 10 bases between. The germline V gene has CDR1 SEHNR and CDR2 FQNEAQ (reference sequence). CDR3 region: CASSGGWYNEQFF. The CDR3 bases are TGTGCCAGCAGTGGGGGTTGGTACAATGAGCAGTTCTTC.

The chain uses TRBV5-1 and TRBJ2-3; D is unclear. Trimming took off 1 base at V and 1 base at J, with 16 bases between the two ends. The CDR3 is 17 residues long. CDR1 SGHRS and CDR2 YFSETQ come from the germline V gene. The CDR3 loop is CASSLSQLYGRTDTQYF. The CDR3 region has the DNA TGCGCCAGCAGCTTGAGTCAGTTGTACGGACGCACAGATACGCAGTATTTT.

This chain uses TRBV24-1 with TRBJ2-2; no clear D gene. Germline loops: CDR1 KGHDR, CDR2 SFDVKD. This CDR3 has 16 residues. V shed 3 bases and J shed 1 base, with 11 bases lying between them. CDR3 loop: CATSDARRKNTGELFF. As DNA, the CDR3 is TGTGCCACCAGTGATGCTCGCAGAAAGAACACCGGGGAGCTGTTTTTT.

The chain links TRBV28 to TRBJ1-2; 9 bases agree with TRBD1. CDR3 length equals 18 residues. The V and J ends lost 4 bases and 0 bases, in that order; junction bases with no gene match: 12. The germline gives CDR1 MDHEN, CDR2 SYDVKM. In DNA, the CDR3 is TGTGCCAGCAGTTCTCCGACAGGGGGTTCCTCTTCTAACTATGGCTACACCTTC. It encodes CASSSPTGGSSSNYGYTF.

Details on this clone: At one end, the junction sequence differs from germline, possibly due to a read error. The genes are TRBV19 and TRBJ1-2; TRBD1 agrees at 7 bases. CDR3 length equals 11 residues. Germline-derived CDR1 and CDR2 are LNHDA and SQIVND (reference sequence). Written as DNA, the CDR3 is TGTGCCAGTAGTATAGACCGGGACAGTTACTTC. Residues: CASSIDRDSYF. The variable domain in full, completed from reference TRBV19 and TRBJ1-2, reads DGGITQSPKYLFRKEGQNVTLSCEQNLNHDAMYWYRQDPGQGLRLIYYSQIVNDFQKGDIAEGYSVSREKKESFPLTVTSAQKNPTAFYLCASSIDRDSYFGSGTRLTVV.

The chain joins TRBV27 to TRBJ1-1; no firm D call. V dropped 2 bases and J dropped 1 base, with 5 bases sitting between them. The CDR3 consists of 13 residues. The germline V gene has CDR1 MNHEY and CDR2 SMNVEV (reference sequence). In nucleotides, the CDR3 is TGTGCCAGCAGTTTAAAAGCGAACACTGAAGCTTTCTTT. Translating gives CASSLKANTEAFF.

This chain connects TRBV6-5 to TRBJ2-7; D may be TRBD1 or TRBD2 (5 bases each). The ends were cut back, 2 bases at V and 8 bases at J, with 16 bases in the middle. The CDR3 is 14 amino acids. Germline V CDR1 and CDR2: MNHEY, SVGAGI. The CDR3 coding sequence is TGTGCCAGCAGTTACGGTGGGACCGCGCCTCAGCAGTACTTC. Translating gives CASSYGGTAPQQYF.

The chain couples TRBV28 to TRBJ2-7; 13 nucleotides align to TRBD2. The germline V gene has CDR1 MDHEN and CDR2 SYDVKM. After removal of 4 bases from V and 4 bases from J, the junction contained 7 bases not matched to a gene. The CDR3 spans 16 residues. The CDR3 DNA reads as TGTGCCAGCAGTTCCGGGACTAGCGGGATTATTTACGAGCAGTACTTC. The encoded protein is CASSSGTSGIIYEQYF.

The chain couples TRBV20-1 to TRBJ2-3, with D unresolved. Germline loops: CDR1 DFQATT, CDR2 SNEGSKA (reference sequence). V lost 6 bases and J lost 11, with 15 bases in between. CDR3 size: 11 residues. The CDR3 region is CSAPDIFLQYF. CDR3 nucleotide sequence: TGCAGTGCACCGGATATTTTTCTGCAGTATTTT.

The chain links TRBV19 to TRBJ2-7, with TRBD1 matching over 9 bases. Germline-derived CDR1 and CDR2 are LNHDA and SQIVND (reference sequence). V gave up 4 bases and J gave up 1 base; unmatched junction bases: 2. There are 14 residues in the CDR3. The CDR3 nucleotides read TGTGCCAGTAGTACTGGGACAGGGTCCTACGAGCAGTACTTC. Its protein product is CASSTGTGSYEQYF. Complete variable domain (other parts from reference TRBV19 and TRBJ2-7): DGGITQSPKYLFRKEGQNVTLSCEQNLNHDAMYWYRQDPGQGLRLIYYSQIVNDFQKGDIAEGYSVSREKKESFPLTVTSAQKNPTAFYLCASSTGTGSYEQYFGPGTRLTVT.

The chain uses TRBV3-1 (or the pseudogene TRBV3-2) and TRBJ1-2, with a weak D call TRBD1 (5 bases). Trimming shortened V by 6 bases and J by 8 bases, and 13 bases separated the two germline ends. The CDR3 totals 12 residues. Germline CDR1 reads LGHDT; CDR2 reads YNNKEL (reference sequence). CDR3 sequence (DNA): TGTGCCAGCAGATCGTACAGGTCCGGCTACACCTTC. Translated, it gives CASRSYRSGYTF.

V usage is TRBV28 and J usage is TRBJ1-2, with 7 bases aligning to TRBD1. The germline CDR1 and CDR2 sequences are MDHEN and SYDVKM. CDR3 length equals 16 residues. The V gene end was trimmed by 8 bases and the J gene end by 1 base; junction bases not matched to a gene: 13. This chain's CDR3 is CASRLMGQFLNYGYTF. In nucleotides, the CDR3 is TGTGCCAGCCGACTAATGGGACAGTTCCTTAACTATGGCTACACCTTC.

The J gene is TRBJ1-6, the V gene TRBV7-2; 7 bases map to TRBD1. V shed 6 bases and J 6 bases; nucleotides not matched to a gene: 5. The CDR3 covers 14 residues. The germline V gene encodes CDR1 SGHTA and CDR2 FQGNSA. Written as DNA, the CDR3 is TGTGCCAGCAGGGACGGGACAGCTAATTCACCCCTCCACTTT. Amino acid sequence: CASRDGTANSPLHF.

The chain links TRBV27 to TRBJ2-7, with D possibly being TRBD2 (6 bases). V was shortened by 0 bases and J by 6 bases, with 30 bases between the two germline ends. Germline CDR1 is MNHEY and CDR2 is SMNVEV (reference sequence). This CDR3 has 20 residues. CDR3 nucleotide sequence: TGTGCCAGCAGTTTATCGGCCCCCTCCGATTTAGCGGTAAAGAGGGGCGAGCAGTACTTC. Its protein is CASSLSAPSDLAVKRGEQYF.

This clone was detected only a few times. Written as DNA, the CDR3 is TGTGCCAGCAGTCAGACGGACGGATCCTACGAGCAGTACTTC. Its translation: CASSQTDGSYEQYF. The J gene is TRBJ2-7, the V gene TRBV6-5; no reliable D call. Germline V CDR1 and CDR2: MNHEY, SVGAGI. Trimming shortened V by 5 bases and J by 1 base, and 12 bases separated the two germline ends. This CDR3 is built from 14 residues.

The gene calls are TRBV6-5 and TRBJ1-2; D uncertain. Germline CDR1 is MNHEY and CDR2 is SVGAGI. The CDR3 extends over 14 amino acids. The germline V and J ends were trimmed by 2 bases and 4 bases, with 11 bases remaining between them. The DNA for the CDR3 is TGTGCCAGCAGTTACCCAGCGAGAGTCTATGGCTACACCTTC. It yields the protein CASSYPARVYGYTF.

The chain uses TRBV7-9 and TRBJ1-5, with 7 bases that match TRBD1. CDR1 is SEHNR, CDR2 FQNEAQ, per germline (reference sequence). The CDR3 is 14 amino acids. J was trimmed by 0 bases and V by 11 bases; bases with no gene match: 7. CDR3 coding DNA: TGTGCCCAGGGGGGGACCGATAGCAATCAGCCCCAGCATTTT. Translation gives CAQGGTDSNQPQHF.

This chain uses TRBV5-6 with TRBJ2-7, with 11 bases that match TRBD2. The CDR3 runs to 17 residues. Looked up from germline, CDR1 is SGHDT and CDR2 is YYEEEE. V gave up 4 bases and J gave up 5 bases; unmatched junction bases: 14. The CDR3 spells CASSAGTSGWFVHEQYF. CDR3 nucleotides: TGTGCCAGCAGCGCCGGGACTAGCGGTTGGTTCGTCCACGAGCAGTACTTC.

J is TRBJ1-6 and V is TRBV19, with 9 bases lining up with TRBD1. The CDR3 totals 16 residues. Germline CDR1 LNHDA, CDR2 SQIVND (reference sequence). J gave up 8 bases and V 3 bases, and 8 bases lay outside the gene matches. CDR3 in amino acids: CASSMRAGTGHSPLHF. The CDR3 nucleotides read TGTGCCAGTAGTATGCGGGCCGGGACAGGGCATTCACCCCTCCACTTT.

The gene calls are TRBV11-3 and TRBJ2-7; maybe TRBD1 (5 bases). Per the germline V gene, CDR1 is SGHNT and CDR2 is YENEEA. V shed 1 base and J shed 3 bases, with 10 bases lying between them. The CDR3 runs to 14 residues. This CDR3 is CASSLGQPNYEQYF. CDR3 DNA: TGTGCCAGCAGCTTAGGACAGCCGAACTACGAGCAGTACTTC.

The J gene is TRBJ1-1, the V gene TRBV29-1; D possibly corresponds to TRBD1 (6 bases). This CDR3 region has 12 residues. Germline V gene data show CDR1 as SQVTM and CDR2 as ANQGSEA. V lost 0 bases to trimming and J lost 8 bases, with 10 bases between them. The CDR3, as DNA: TGCAGCGTTGAAGACCGGGGGGCCGAAGCTTTCTTT. Encoded protein: CSVEDRGAEAFF.

The chain joins TRBV7-9 to TRBJ2-7; 8 nucleotides line up with TRBD2. Germline CDR1 and CDR2: SEHNR and FQNEAQ (reference sequence). Trimming took 8 bases from V and 0 from J; bases not matched to a gene: 6. The CDR3 has 14 residues. The CDR3 DNA is TGTGCCAGCGAAATAGCGGGAAGCTCCTACGAGCAGTACTTC. Protein: CASEIAGSSYEQYF.

The chain combines TRBV2 with TRBJ2-4; D perhaps matches TRBD1 (7 bases). Germline V gene data show CDR1 as SNHLY and CDR2 as FYNNEI. The length of the CDR3 is 16 residues. The V end was cut by 6 bases, the J end by 7 bases, with 22 bases between. CDR3 region: CASSLRQVAGGNIQYF. The CDR3 region has the DNA TGTGCCAGCAGCCTAAGACAGGTCGCAGGGGGGAACATTCAGTACTTC.

The table lists this clone with a count of one. The rearrangement joins TRBV21-1 to TRBJ1-3. TRBV21-1 has pseudogene status. The CDR3 length is 16 residues. DNA for the CDR3: TGTGCCAGCAGCGAAAGGGAAGCGGGCTCTGGAAACACCATATATTTT. The encoded protein is CASSEREAGSGNTIYF.

This chain connects TRBV7-2 to TRBJ1-3; 8 bases agree with TRBD1. This CDR3 is 16 amino acids long. Germline assignment: CDR1 SGHTA and CDR2 FQGNSA. V shed 0 bases, J shed 3 bases, and the junction held 4 bases outside the gene matches. The CDR3 DNA reads TGTGCCAGCAGCTTAGCCCAGGGGGCGCTTGGAAACACCATATATTTT. It yields the protein CASSLAQGALGNTIYF. Full variable domain (remainder filled in from reference TRBV7-2 and TRBJ1-3): GAGVSQSPSNKVTEKGKDVELRCDPISGHTALYWYRQSLGQGLEFLIYFQGNSAPDKSGLPSDRFSAERTGGSVSTLTIQRTQQEDSAVYLCASSLAQGALGNTIYFGEGSWLTVV.

This sequence joins TRBV6-5 and TRBJ2-2; a weak D match, TRBD1 (6 bases). CDR3 size: 15 residues. The V end was cut by 4 bases, the J end by 1 base, with 10 bases between. Germline CDR1 and CDR2: MNHEY and SVGAGI. Here the CDR3 DNA reads TGTGCCAGCAGTTTGCGGACAGTGAACACCGGGGAGCTGTTTTTT. Its protein product is CASSLRTVNTGELFF.

The CDR3 is CASSLSTGTNTGELFF. In DNA form, the CDR3 reads TGTGCCAGCAGCTTATCGACAGGGACGAACACCGGGGAGCTGTTTTTT. The chain couples TRBV5-5 to TRBJ2-2, with 7 nucleotides matching TRBD1. This CDR3 spans 16 amino acids. Germline V CDR1 and CDR2: SGHKS, YYEKEE (reference sequence). The trim removed 2 bases at V and 0 bases at J, leaving 4 bases unmatched. Full variable domain (missing parts from reference TRBV5-5 and TRBJ2-2): DAGVTQSPTHLIKTRGQQVTLRCSPISGHKSVSWYQQVLGQGPQFIFQYYEKEERGRGNFPDRFSARQFPNYSSELNVNALLLGDSALYLCASSLSTGTNTGELFFGEGSRLTVL.